This TCR beta chain is from a study of T cell changes during pregnancy in multiple sclerosis. The repertoire was sequenced with immunoSEQ multiplex PCR; TCRdb's copy has only in-frame clones and lacks some. The sample has around 30,000 clones; about 88% are singletons. This CDR3 is 15 amino acids long. The V gene lost 0 bases and the J gene lost 1 base, with 7 bases spanning the gap. Germline CDR1 SGHRS, CDR2 YFSETQ. The sequenced sample was CD8+ T cells from peripheral blood mononuclear cells, obtained in the second trimester of pregnancy. The J gene is TRBJ2-2, the V gene TRBV5-1; D unclear. This TCR came from a female donor with multiple sclerosis, enrolled in a pregnancy study. In DNA, the CDR3 is TGCGCCAGCAGCTTGGTTAGCAAGAACACCGGGGAGCTGTTTTTT. This sequence encodes CASSLVSKNTGELFF.